One sample yielded the 20 T cell receptor beta chains listed below, sequenced in a study of blood T cell repertoires in COVID-19. TCRdb keeps only in-frame clones here, not all; method: immunoSEQ multiplex PCR. This table has around 140,000 clones, 76% appearing once. The sequencing sample was made of peripheral blood. The source of these receptors is a woman older than 75 with active or convalescent COVID-19.

J is TRBJ2-6 and V is TRBV15, with TRBD2 matching 7 bases. The length of the CDR3 is 16 residues. V trimming: 7 bases; J trimming: 4 bases; junction bases outside the gene matches: 10. Germline CDR1 LNHNV, CDR2 YYDKDF (reference sequence). The CDR3 loop reads CATTLGGSSGANVLTF. For the CDR3, the DNA is TGTGCCACCACCCTCGGGGGGAGCTCCGGGGCCAACGTCCTGACTTTC.

The chain joins TRBV2 to TRBJ2-3; the D is unclear. The ends were cut back, 6 bases at V and 6 bases at J, with 10 bases in the middle. The germline V gene encodes CDR1 SNHLY and CDR2 FYNNEI. The CDR3 loop spans 12 amino acids. CDR3 in amino acids: CASSLQEDTQYF. The CDR3 DNA reads TGTGCCAGCAGCCTGCAAGAGGATACGCAGTATTTT.

This clone was found a few times. This sequence joins TRBV4-3 and TRBJ2-3; D unclear. V gave up 1 base and J gave up 5 bases, with 10 bases separating them. CDR3 length: 14 residues. Germline loops: CDR1 LGHNA, CDR2 YSLEER. Written as DNA, the CDR3 is TGCGCCAGCAGCCAAGTGGGCCATGGAGATACGCAGTATTTT. Encoded protein: CASSQVGHGDTQYF.

This clone was seen a single time. The chain has TRBV15 and TRBJ2-7; 8 nucleotides agree with TRBD1. The length of the CDR3 is 13 residues. Germline CDR1 reads LNHNV; CDR2 reads YYDKDF (reference sequence). The junction had 2 bases not matched to a gene; V was cut back by 5 bases and J by 2 bases. CDR3 sequence reads: CATSEGQAYEQYF. The CDR3 DNA follows: TGTGCCACCAGCGAGGGACAGGCCTACGAGCAGTACTTC. Looking up the rest from reference TRBV15 and TRBJ2-7 gives the full variable domain: DAMVIQNPRYQVTQFGKPVTLSCSQTLNHNVMYWYQQKSSQAPKLLFHYYDKDFNNEADTPDNFQSRRPNTSFCFLDIRSPGLGDTAMYLCATSEGQAYEQYFGPGTRLTVT.

The J gene is TRBJ1-2, the V gene TRBV25-1; no definite D call. Trimming pared 5 bases from V and 8 bases from J, leaving 18 bases between. Germline assignment: CDR1 MGHDK and CDR2 SYGVNS. The CDR3 totals 14 residues. CDR3 in amino acids: CASSPTGQTRGYTF. In nucleotides, the CDR3 is TGTGCCAGCAGTCCAACTGGCCAGACGAGGGGCTACACCTTC.

The CDR3 sequence is CASSPTGDPFYGYTF. Written as DNA, the CDR3 is TGTGCCAGCAGCCCGACAGGGGACCCTTTCTATGGCTACACCTTC. The chain couples TRBV7-3 to TRBJ1-2; TRBD1 agrees at 8 bases. This CDR3 is 15 amino acids long. The trim removed 5 bases at V and 4 bases at J, leaving 9 bases unmatched. Germline V lookup: CDR1 SGHTA, CDR2 FQGTGA.

This clone was detected only once. The chain joins TRBV28 to TRBJ1-2; 7 bases match TRBD1. Germline V gene lookup returns CDR1 MDHEN and CDR2 SYDVKM. The CDR3 covers 18 residues. V dropped 5 bases and J dropped 0; count of bases not matched to a gene: 15. CDR3 DNA sequence: TGTGCCAGCAGTCCCACAGGGGCTCTAGACCACCCTAACTATGGCTACACCTTC. Its protein is CASSPTGALDHPNYGYTF.

The chain couples TRBV7-8 to TRBJ2-3, with 9 bases identical to TRBD2. The CDR3 contains 16 residues. V gave up 5 bases and J gave up 3 bases; unmatched junction bases: 9. Germline V CDR1 and CDR2: SGHVS, FQNEAQ. The CDR3 here is CASSRLRAGGTDTQYF. In DNA form, the CDR3 reads TGTGCCAGCAGCCGTCTCAGGGCGGGGGGGACAGATACGCAGTATTTT.

CDR3 coding DNA: TGTGCCAGCAGTGATCGACAGTTGAACACTGAAGCTTTCTTT. Protein: CASSDRQLNTEAFF. V gene TRBV6-1 combines with J gene TRBJ1-1; maybe TRBD1 (5 bases). V was shortened by 3 bases and J by 0 bases, with 8 bases between the two germline ends. There are 14 residues in the CDR3. Germline CDR1 is MNHNS and CDR2 is SASEGT.

This sequence joins TRBV7-3 and TRBJ1-1; the D gene is possibly TRBD1 (5 bases). V lost 1 base to trimming and J lost 6 bases, with 9 bases between them. The CDR3 extends over 13 amino acids. Germline V gives CDR1 SGHTA, CDR2 FQGTGA. The DNA for the CDR3 is TGTGCCAGCAGCTTAAGGCAGGGATCTGAAGCTTTCTTT. Translated: CASSLRQGSEAFF.

The V and J genes are TRBV5-1 and TRBJ1-2; possibly TRBD1 for D (6 bases). This CDR3 comprises 15 residues. Trimming shortened V by 0 bases and J by 5 bases, and 14 bases separated the two germline ends. Per germline, CDR1 SGHRS and CDR2 YFSETQ. Here the CDR3 reads CASSLDPGAPYGYTF. The CDR3 DNA is TGCGCCAGCAGCTTGGACCCAGGGGCCCCGTATGGCTACACCTTC. Full variable domain (missing parts from reference TRBV5-1 and TRBJ1-2): KAGVTQTPRYLIKTRGQQVTLSCSPISGHRSVSWYQQTPGQGLQFLFEYFSETQRNKGNFPGRFSGRQFSNSRSEMNVSTLELGDSALYLCASSLDPGAPYGYTFGSGTRLTVV.

The chain has TRBV20-1 and TRBJ1-5; a weak D match, TRBD1 (5 bases). V shed 3 bases and J shed 2 bases, with 14 bases lying between them. Germline CDR1 is DFQATT and CDR2 is SNEGSKA (reference sequence). The CDR3 length is 15 residues. In DNA form, the CDR3 reads TGCAGTGCTAGTCTCGGCAGGGCCGGCAATCAGCCCCAGCATTTT. This codes for CSASLGRAGNQPQHF.

The rearrangement links TRBV5-1 to TRBJ1-5, with TRBD1 matching 8 bases. CDR1 and CDR2 (germline): SGHRS, YFSETQ. Trimming at V came to 0 bases and at J to 6 bases, leaving 2 bases not matched to a gene. CDR3 length: 14 residues. In DNA, the CDR3 is TGCGCCAGCAGCTTGGCAGGGGGCGGTCAGCCCCAGCATTTT. This codes for CASSLAGGGQPQHF.

This clone was observed a handful of times. This chain joins TRBV4-1 and TRBJ1-4; 12 nucleotides agree with TRBD1. The germline V gene encodes CDR1 MGHRA and CDR2 YSYEKL. This CDR3 is 16 amino acids long. J lost 8 bases, V lost 0 bases, and 4 bases had no gene match. This CDR3 reads CASSQDTGTGGEKLFF. CDR3 in DNA: TGCGCCAGCAGCCAAGACACCGGGACAGGGGGCGAAAAACTGTTTTTT.

This clone was recorded a few times. This sequence joins TRBV14 and TRBJ2-5, with D perhaps matching TRBD2 (6 bases). Germline V gene sequence: CDR1 SGHDN, CDR2 FVKESK. The germline V and J ends were trimmed by 3 bases and 1 base, with 9 bases remaining between them. The CDR3 sequence is 14 residues long. DNA for the CDR3: TGTGCCAGCAGCCAGAGGGACTTCCAAGAGACCCAGTACTTC. Protein product: CASSQRDFQETQYF.

The chain carries TRBV6-2 or TRBV6-3 and TRBJ2-1, with 7 bases lining up with TRBD2. The trim removed 2 bases at V and 6 bases at J, leaving 7 bases unmatched. The CDR3 sequence is 15 residues long. The germline V gene encodes CDR1 MNHEY and CDR2 SVGEGT. The chain's CDR3 is CASSYVTGGRNEQFF. CDR3 in DNA: TGTGCCAGCAGTTACGTTACGGGGGGTCGCAATGAGCAGTTCTTC.

The chain employs TRBV2 and TRBJ2-1; 11 nucleotides match TRBD2. Germline V gives CDR1 SNHLY, CDR2 FYNNEI. The CDR3 spans 14 residues. Germline trimming cut 6 bases from V and 6 bases from J; bases unmatched to any gene: 4. The CDR3 DNA sequence: TGTGCCAGCAGCCGACTAGCGGGGTCCAATGAGCAGTTCTTC. As protein: CASSRLAGSNEQFF.

The chain has TRBV18 and TRBJ2-1; D call uncertain. V was clipped by 6 bases and J by 8 bases, with 17 bases between them. Germline CDR1 and CDR2: KGHSH and LQKENI. The length of the CDR3 is 14 residues. For the CDR3, the DNA is TGTGCCAGCTCGACTTTCGCAGAGTCAGATGAGCAGTTCTTC. Its translation is CASSTFAESDEQFF.

This clone has a single count. V gene TRBV7-2 combines with J gene TRBJ2-7; no reliable D call. The germline V gene has CDR1 SGHTA and CDR2 FQGNSA. The CDR3 totals 14 residues. V was shortened by 2 bases and J by 3 bases, with 11 bases between the two germline ends. The CDR3 DNA sequence: TGTGCCAGCAGCTTATCGTTACAAAGCTACGAGCAGTACTTC. It translates to CASSLSLQSYEQYF.

In this sample, this clone turned up once. The chain recombines TRBV7-9 with TRBJ1-2, with 7 positions matching TRBD1. Trimming removed 7 bases from V and 5 bases from J; junction bases left unmatched: 13. CDR1 and CDR2 (germline): SEHNR, FQNEAQ (reference sequence). The CDR3 is 15 amino acids. CDR3 sequence reads: CASNPTGLDGYGYTF. The DNA of the CDR3 is TGTGCCAGCAATCCGACAGGGCTGGATGGGTATGGCTACACCTTC. The whole variable domain, filled in from reference TRBV7-9 and TRBJ1-2, reads DTGVSQNPRHKITKRGQNVTFRCDPISEHNRLYWYRQTLGQGPEFLTYFQNEAQLEKSRLLSDRFSAERPKGSFSTLEIQRTEQGDSAMYLCASNPTGLDGYGYTFGSGTRLTVV.